This T cell receptor (beta chain) was captured by sequencing in a study of blood T cell repertoires in COVID-19 (dated by TCRdb to about 2020). About the full investigation: The collaborator samples originated in the United States, Italy and Spain and spanned the acute and convalescent phases of COVID-19. Deeply sampled blood TCRbeta repertoires from subjects exposed to, actively infected with, or recovered from COVID-19 were included in the dataset. Where available, HLA class I and class II types were taken from metadata supplied by the sample provider and were not determined by assay-based typing. The samples were drawn from two sources: the first 160 participants of the ongoing ImmuneRACE study, and 950 to 1,500 subjects contributed by 6 global collaborators. The repertoires were released in a freely available public database meant as a resource for research on the immune response to SARS-CoV-2. The material from the prospective study consisted of cDNA or gDNA derived from T cells, B-cell-depleted T cells, or PBMCs. Sample metadata almost always included a de-identified subject ID, COVID-19 status, age in years and sex.

Based on the germline V gene, the CDR1 and CDR2 sequences are SNHLY and FYNNEI. From the cysteine up to the phenylalanine, the CDR3 has a length of 14 residues. The only DNA kept is the CDR3, 42 bases in frame from the first base. Trimming accounts for 7 bases at V and 2 bases at J, while the number of junction bases matched to no gene is 4. Each collaborating institution followed its own protocols to collect whole blood in K2EDTA tubes. For TCRbeta analysis, collaborators shipped samples as frozen whole blood, isolated PBMCs, or DNA extracted from either of those sample types. TCRbeta CDR3 regions were amplified from genomic DNA using the immunoSEQ Assay, a bias-controlled multiplex PCR. The study's own analysis went as follows. The number of nucleated cells in each sample was estimated from the amplification of reference gene primers within the assay. To quantify the absolute abundance of each unique TCRbeta CDR3 rearrangement, sequence reads were collapsed and filtered. For each sample, productive Simpson clonality was calculated by taking the square root of Simpson's diversity index across productive rearrangements. TCRdb obtained this table from immuneACCESS and retained in-frame rearrangements with V and J assigned. These tables miss some clones; where compared with another copy, unresolved V genes account for less than half of the shortfall, and the remainder is unexplained. V, J and clone size were drawn from that table, and D and trimming were deduced from the DNA. The sample table shows about 120,000 clones, and around nine tenths are seen once. The ten largest account for about 1% of the sample.

Concerning this clone itself: This receptor's antigen is unknown. Base-call qualities are not available, and no considerably larger clone is one nucleotide away.

Broader findings and caveats from the paper: The quantity of clinical and demographic metadata differed by source and by participant and was supplied without curation.

This TCR was sampled from a woman of 80 years or more with acute or convalescent COVID-19. The V and J segments used are TRBV2 and TRBJ2-2, and TRBD1 aligns with 7 junction nucleotides. Sequencing was performed on peripheral blood. The CDR3 reads CASTGQLNTGELFF. The DNA sequence is given as TGTGCCAGCACGGGACAGCTAAACACCGGGGAGCTGTTTTTT.